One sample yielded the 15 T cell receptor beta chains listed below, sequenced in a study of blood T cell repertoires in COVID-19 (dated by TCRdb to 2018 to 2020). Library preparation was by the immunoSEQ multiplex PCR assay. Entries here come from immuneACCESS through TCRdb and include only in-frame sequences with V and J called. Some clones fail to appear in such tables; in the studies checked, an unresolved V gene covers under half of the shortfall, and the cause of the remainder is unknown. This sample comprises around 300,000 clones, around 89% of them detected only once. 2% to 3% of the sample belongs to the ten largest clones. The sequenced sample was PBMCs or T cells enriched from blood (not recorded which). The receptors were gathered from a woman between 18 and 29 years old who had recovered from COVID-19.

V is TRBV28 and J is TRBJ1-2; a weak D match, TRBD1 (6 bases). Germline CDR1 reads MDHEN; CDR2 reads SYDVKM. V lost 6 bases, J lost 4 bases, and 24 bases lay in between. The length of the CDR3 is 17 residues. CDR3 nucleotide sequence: TGTGCCAGCAGCTTTACCCTACAGGGAAGTAATTTCTATGGCTACACCTTC. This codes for CASSFTLQGSNFYGYTF.

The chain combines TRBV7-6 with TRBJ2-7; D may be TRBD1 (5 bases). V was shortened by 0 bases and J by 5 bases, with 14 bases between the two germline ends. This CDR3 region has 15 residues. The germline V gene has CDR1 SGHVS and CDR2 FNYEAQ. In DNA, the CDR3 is TGTGCCAGCAGCTTAGCCGGGCAGGGTGTCCACGAGCAGTACTTC. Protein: CASSLAGQGVHEQYF.

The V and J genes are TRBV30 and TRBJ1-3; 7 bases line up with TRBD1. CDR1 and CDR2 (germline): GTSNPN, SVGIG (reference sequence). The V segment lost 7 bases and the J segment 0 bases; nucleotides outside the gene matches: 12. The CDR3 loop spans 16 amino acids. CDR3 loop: CAYTGQTLLSGNTIYF. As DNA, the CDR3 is TGTGCCTATACGGGACAGACCCTTCTCTCTGGAAACACCATATATTTT.

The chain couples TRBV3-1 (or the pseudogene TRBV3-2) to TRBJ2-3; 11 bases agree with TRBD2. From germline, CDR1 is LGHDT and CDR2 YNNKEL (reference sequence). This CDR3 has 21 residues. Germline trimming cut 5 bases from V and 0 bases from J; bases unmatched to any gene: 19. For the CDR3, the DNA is TGTGCCAGCAGCTCCTTACCCGGGACTAGCGGTTCCATTGTTAGCACAGATACGCAGTATTTT. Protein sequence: CASSSLPGTSGSIVSTDTQYF.

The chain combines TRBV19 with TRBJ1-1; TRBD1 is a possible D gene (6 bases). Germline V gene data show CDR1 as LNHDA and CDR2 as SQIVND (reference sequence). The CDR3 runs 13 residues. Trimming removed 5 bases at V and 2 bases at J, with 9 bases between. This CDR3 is CASSLDSNTEAFF. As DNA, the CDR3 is TGTGCCAGTAGTTTGGACAGCAACACTGAAGCTTTCTTT.

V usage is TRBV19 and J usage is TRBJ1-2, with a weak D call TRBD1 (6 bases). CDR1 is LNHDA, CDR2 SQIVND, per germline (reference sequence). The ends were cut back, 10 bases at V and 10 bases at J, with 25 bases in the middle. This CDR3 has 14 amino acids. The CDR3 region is CATLLTAGVFPYTF. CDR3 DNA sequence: TGTGCCACTCTCCTTACTGCAGGGGTTTTCCCCTACACCTTC.

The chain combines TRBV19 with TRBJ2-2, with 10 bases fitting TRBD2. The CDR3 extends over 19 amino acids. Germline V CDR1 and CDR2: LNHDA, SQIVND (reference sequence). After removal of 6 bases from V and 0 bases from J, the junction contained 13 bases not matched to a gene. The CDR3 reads CASSPERLAGAANTGELFF. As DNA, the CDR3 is TGTGCCAGTAGCCCGGAGCGGCTAGCGGGGGCCGCGAACACCGGGGAGCTGTTTTTT.

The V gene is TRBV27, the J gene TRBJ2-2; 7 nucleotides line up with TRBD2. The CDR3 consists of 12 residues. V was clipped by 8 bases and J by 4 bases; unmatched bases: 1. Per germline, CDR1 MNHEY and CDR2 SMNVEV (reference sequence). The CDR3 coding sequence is TGTGCCAGCGGCGGGGGCACCGGGGAGCTGTTTTTT. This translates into CASGGGTGELFF.

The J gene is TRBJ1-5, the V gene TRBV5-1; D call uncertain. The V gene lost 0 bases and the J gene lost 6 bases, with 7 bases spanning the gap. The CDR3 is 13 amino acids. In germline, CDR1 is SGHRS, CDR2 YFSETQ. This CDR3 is CASSLGQAQPQHF. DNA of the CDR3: TGCGCCAGCAGCTTGGGCCAGGCTCAGCCCCAGCATTTT.

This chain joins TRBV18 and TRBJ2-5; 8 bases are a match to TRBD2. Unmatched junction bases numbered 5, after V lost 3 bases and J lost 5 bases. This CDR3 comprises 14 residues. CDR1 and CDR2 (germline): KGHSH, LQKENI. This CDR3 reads CASSPAGGSETQYF. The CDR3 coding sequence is TGTGCCAGCTCACCGGCGGGGGGAAGTGAGACCCAGTACTTC.

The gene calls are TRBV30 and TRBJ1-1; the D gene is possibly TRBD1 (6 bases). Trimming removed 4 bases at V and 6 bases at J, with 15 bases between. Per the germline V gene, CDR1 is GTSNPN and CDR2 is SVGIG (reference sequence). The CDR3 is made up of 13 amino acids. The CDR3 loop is CAWTPTGSAEAFF. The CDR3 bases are TGTGCCTGGACCCCAACAGGGAGCGCTGAAGCTTTCTTT.

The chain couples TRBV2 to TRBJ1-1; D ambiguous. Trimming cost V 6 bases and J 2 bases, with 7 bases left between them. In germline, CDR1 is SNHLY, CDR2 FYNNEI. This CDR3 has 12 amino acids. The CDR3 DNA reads TGTGCCAGCAGACTCGTAAACACTGAAGCTTTCTTT. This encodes CASRLVNTEAFF. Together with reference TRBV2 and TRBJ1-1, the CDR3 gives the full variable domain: EPEVTQTPSHQVTQMGQEVILRCVPISNHLYFYWYRQILGQKVEFLVSFYNNEISEKSEIFDDQFSVERPDGSNFTLKIRSTKLEDSAMYFCASRLVNTEAFFGQGTRLTVV.

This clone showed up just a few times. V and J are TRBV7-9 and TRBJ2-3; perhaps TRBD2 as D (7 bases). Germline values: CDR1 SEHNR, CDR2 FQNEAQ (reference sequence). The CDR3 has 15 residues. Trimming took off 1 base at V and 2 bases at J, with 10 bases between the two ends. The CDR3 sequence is CASSLVGGATDTQYF. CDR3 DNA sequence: TGTGCCAGCAGCTTAGTTGGGGGGGCCACAGATACGCAGTATTTT.

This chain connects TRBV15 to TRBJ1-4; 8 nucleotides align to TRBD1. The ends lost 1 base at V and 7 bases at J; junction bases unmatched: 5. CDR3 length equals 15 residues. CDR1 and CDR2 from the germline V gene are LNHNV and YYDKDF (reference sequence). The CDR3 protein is CATSRGGQGGEKLFF. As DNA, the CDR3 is TGTGCCACCAGCAGAGGAGGACAGGGAGGTGAAAAACTGTTTTTT.

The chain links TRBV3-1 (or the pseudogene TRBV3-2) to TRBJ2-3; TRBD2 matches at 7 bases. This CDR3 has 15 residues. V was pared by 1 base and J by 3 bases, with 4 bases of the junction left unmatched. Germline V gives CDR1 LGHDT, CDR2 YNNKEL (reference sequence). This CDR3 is CASSQVLRGTDTQYF. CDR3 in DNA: TGTGCCAGCAGCCAAGTTCTGCGGGGGACAGATACGCAGTATTTT.